This entry concerns a single TCR delta chain. Its target is unknown. TCRdb assigns this DNA the protein of a much larger clone, which departs from its translation at residue 4; this likely reflects a read error, and the protein shown comes from translating the DNA. This record belongs to a study of γδ T cells in repeated Plasmodium falciparum infection. For the study at large: Over around 630 days, donors received four mosquito-bite P. falciparum NF54 infections. Study-level findings and limits: Vdelta2-negative gammadelta repertoires appeared less diverse and less shared in Malian than Australian children. Vgamma9/Vdelta2+ T cells showed a stable polyclonal repertoire with shared TCRgamma sequences.

Gammadelta T cells were flow-sorted from PBMC into Vgamma9/Vdelta2+ and Vdelta2-negative populations for bulk analysis. TCRdb fed the multiplex PCR reads into CATT to redo clone calling. Of roughly 90,000 delta-chain clones detected, less than 1% appear once; the ten largest clones hold 9.6%. Per the germline V gene, CDR1 is GEAIGNYY and CDR2 is EKD. V lost 6 bases, J lost 1 base, and 7 bases stayed unmatched. The CDR3 spans 16 residues. The genes are TRDV2 and TRDJ1, with 13 bases that match TRDD3. The J gene is not listed in TCRdb, so it was assigned here from a DNA match to germline. The origin of this receptor is a pool of human donors (malaria-infected and uninfected, not separated). The sequenced sample consisted of gamma-delta T cells from blood. The CDR3 is CACNILGDTLTDKLIF. The DNA of the CDR3 is TGTGCCTGTAACATACTGGGGGATACGCTCACCGATAAACTCATCTTT.